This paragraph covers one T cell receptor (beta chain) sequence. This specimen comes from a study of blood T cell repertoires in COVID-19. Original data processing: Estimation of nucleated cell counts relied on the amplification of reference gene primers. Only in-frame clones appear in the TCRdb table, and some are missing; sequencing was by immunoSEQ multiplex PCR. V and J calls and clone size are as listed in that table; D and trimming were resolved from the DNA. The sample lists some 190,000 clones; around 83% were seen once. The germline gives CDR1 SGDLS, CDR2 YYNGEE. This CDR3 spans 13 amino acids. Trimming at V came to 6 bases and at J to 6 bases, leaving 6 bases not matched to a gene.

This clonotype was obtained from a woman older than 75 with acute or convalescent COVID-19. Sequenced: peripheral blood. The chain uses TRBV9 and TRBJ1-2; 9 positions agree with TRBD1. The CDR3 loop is CASTRQGVDGYTF. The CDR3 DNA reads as TGTGCCAGCACTCGACAGGGGGTCGATGGCTACACCTTC.